This T cell receptor (beta chain) was sequenced for a study of cytomegalovirus exposure and HLA in healthy donors. Study-wide results and caveats: Among TCR sequences, most were rare, though some public TCRs appeared in many donors. It was approximately 170 TCR beta chains that were listed as cytomegalovirus-associated.

In regard to this clone: The target antigen is unknown.

Separate from the approximately 670-subject first cohort, the roughly 130-subject validation cohort was the one that the donors belonged to. Measured with immunoSEQ multiplex PCR; TCRdb has only the in-frame clones, and not every one. Of over 110,000 clones listed, around 87% were seen once; the top ten hold around 10%. Per the germline V gene, CDR1 is KGHSH and CDR2 is LQKENI. CDR3 length: 12 amino acids. Germline trimming cut 3 bases from V and 10 bases from J; bases unmatched to any gene: 4. This clonotype was obtained from a young man in good health and CMV-seropositive. The chain carries TRBV18 and TRBJ1-1; 8 bases match TRBD1. What was sequenced was PBMCs. CDR3 protein: CASSPNRGIAFF. Written as DNA, the CDR3 is TGTGCCAGCTCACCGAACAGGGGGATAGCTTTCTTT.